This TCR beta chain was sequenced during a study of T-cell reconstitution after alpha-beta-depleted transplantation in children. General study points: Reportedly, alpha-beta T cells present about two months post-transplant originated from several hundred expanded clones of graft origin. Certain patients had high TCRbeta diversity at day 60, and it came from recipient T cells and thymic progenitors that survived. T cells produced anew were the main source of T-cell counts and diversity one year after transplant.

Trimming cost V 4 bases and J 9 bases, with 13 bases left between them. Germline V CDR1 and CDR2: SQVTM, ANQGSEA. CDR3 size: 12 residues. This clonotype has just a few counts. Its antigen is currently unknown. Unique molecular identifiers were used in preparing the TCRbeta library. TCRdb used MiXCR to reprocess the PCR reads, holding one entry per CDR3 protein. The repertoire consists of approximately 980,000 distinct CDR3 sequences, with about 29% occurring once and the leading ten covering under 30%. This specimen was PBMCs, mostly from graft donor cells, taken 360 days after TCRalphabeta/CD19-depleted stem cell transplant. The genes are TRBV29-1 and TRBJ2-4; D remains ambiguous. The TCR comes from a boy under three years old who had a stem cell transplant for SCID, so the T cells may come from the graft donor. The CDR3 spells CSVGKGSSIQYF. As DNA, the CDR3 is TGCAGCGTTGGGAAAGGCTCCTCCATTCAGTACTTC.